This TCR beta chain was sequenced during a study of T cells in Graves' hyperthyroidism and ophthalmopathy. Study results and limitations: From stable hyperthyroidism, ophthalmopathy was separated by a 13 V-J model. Blood shared most expanded thyroid clonotypes above 0.001.

What was amplified from RNA transcripts were TCR beta CDR3 regions. The TCR CDR3 first-round RT-PCR relied on the HTBI primer set. Using its own MiXCR run on the multiplex PCR reads, TCRdb lists one record per CDR3 protein. The table records hundreds of thousands of distinct CDR3 sequences, under 15% of them present only once. There are 17 residues in the CDR3. With 1 base clipped from V and 1 base from J, the junction kept 7 bases outside the gene matches. Germline CDR1 is MGHRA and CDR2 is YSYEKL. Many counts were recorded for this clonotype. The target antigen is unknown. Those patients with uncontrolled infection, other autoimmune disease, pregnancy or lactation were excluded. Clinical symptoms, serum thyroxine, TRAb, thyroid ultrasound and orbital computed tomography established diagnosis.

The sequenced material came from blood. The sequence came from a man younger than 30 with Graves' ophthalmopathy. V gene TRBV4-1 combines with J gene TRBJ2-5, with 9 bases lining up with TRBD2. In nucleotides, the CDR3 is TGCGCCAGCAGCCAAGTCGGGCTAGCGGGGCTCCAAGAGACCCAGTACTTC. This gives the protein CASSQVGLAGLQETQYF.